The entry that follows covers one TCR beta chain sequence. TCRdb keeps only in-frame clones here, not all; method: immunoSEQ multiplex PCR. The table includes about 270,000 clones, roughly 93% detected once. The sample is drawn from a study of blood T cell repertoires in COVID-19. CDR1 is MDHEN, CDR2 SYDVKM, per germline. CDR3 length: 14 amino acids. The V end was cut by 6 bases, the J end by 0 bases, with 11 bases between. Sequences were obtained from PBMCs or T cells enriched from blood (not recorded which). This rearrangement joins TRBV28 to TRBJ1-2; D remains ambiguous. The TCR originated in a woman between 40 and 50 years old with acute COVID-19. CDR3 sequence (DNA): TGTGCCAGCAGCGTGGCAAATTCTAACTATGGCTACACCTTC. This sequence encodes CASSVANSNYGYTF.